This entry lists 28 T cell receptor beta chains sequenced from one sample in a study of blood T cell repertoires in COVID-19. Repertoires were generated with immunoSEQ multiplex PCR, while TCRdb's copy carries only in-frame clones and drops some. The sample lists under 250,000 clones, roughly 80% occurring once. The sample taken for sequencing was peripheral blood. Source of these receptors: a woman in her late teens or twenties with acute or convalescent COVID-19.

The CDR3, as DNA: TGTGCCTGGAGTGCGGCAGGGCCTGGCTACACCTTC. Amino acids: CAWSAAGPGYTF. The V gene is TRBV30, the J gene TRBJ1-2, with D perhaps matching TRBD1 (5 bases). Per germline, CDR1 GTSNPN and CDR2 SVGIG (reference sequence). V was trimmed by 1 base and J by 7 bases, leaving 10 bases between them. The CDR3 runs to 12 residues.

The chain joins TRBV24-1 to TRBJ1-2; 8 bases fit TRBD1. The CDR3 totals 16 residues. The germline V gene has CDR1 KGHDR and CDR2 SFDVKD. V gave up 3 bases and J gave up 3 bases; unmatched junction bases: 8. The CDR3 DNA sequence: TGTGCCACCAGTGATCCGGACAGGGATACCCACTATGGCTACACCTTC. Translating it yields CATSDPDRDTHYGYTF.

The V and J genes are TRBV14 and TRBJ2-1, with D possibly TRBD2 on 6 matching bases. The CDR3 contains 12 residues. V was cut by 4 bases and J by 9 bases, with 10 bases left in between. Per the germline V gene, CDR1 is SGHDN and CDR2 is FVKESK. CDR3 sequence reads: CASSPMGLEQFF. CDR3 bases: TGTGCCAGCAGCCCGATGGGACTTGAGCAGTTCTTC.

The sample holds many counts of this clone. The chain has TRBV27 and TRBJ1-2; 7 bases agree with TRBD1. The CDR3 spans 13 residues. In germline, CDR1 is MNHEY, CDR2 SMNVEV (reference sequence). V was pared by 6 bases and J by 3 bases, with 4 bases of the junction left unmatched. The CDR3 DNA reads TGTGCCAGCAGCCTCAGGGGGTACTATGGCTACACCTTC. Translating it yields CASSLRGYYGYTF.

This clone was picked up a small number of times. The rearrangement joins TRBV7-9 to TRBJ2-3, with 9 bases lining up with TRBD1. V lost 8 bases to trimming and J lost 5 bases; unmatched junction nucleotides: 11. Per the germline V gene, CDR1 is SEHNR and CDR2 is FQNEAQ (reference sequence). The CDR3 contains 15 residues. The CDR3 sequence is CASVFAGTGIDTQYF. The CDR3 region has the DNA TGTGCCAGCGTTTTCGCCGGGACAGGGATAGATACGCAGTATTTT.

The chain combines TRBV5-1 with TRBJ1-2; unclear D gene. The V gene's germline CDR1 is SGHRS and CDR2 YFSETQ. The CDR3 covers 16 residues. Between the trimmed V and J ends, which lost 0 bases and 3 bases, there was a span of 15 bases. The CDR3: CASSLVTIGRYYGYTF. CDR3 DNA sequence: TGCGCCAGCAGCTTGGTGACTATAGGCCGCTACTATGGCTACACCTTC.

The chain couples TRBV27 to TRBJ2-7; D may be TRBD2 (5 bases). Trimming shortened V by 3 bases and J by 2 bases, and 11 bases separated the two germline ends. The CDR3 is 14 residues long. Germline CDR1 and CDR2: MNHEY and SMNVEV (reference sequence). CDR3 nucleotide sequence: TGTGCCAGCAGTTTCCGGGAAAAACCCTACGAGCAGTACTTC. Translating gives CASSFREKPYEQYF.

This rearrangement joins TRBV9 to TRBJ2-3; weak D call: TRBD1 (5 bases). The CDR3 covers 12 residues. Germline CDR1 SGDLS, CDR2 YYNGEE. V shed 0 bases and J shed 8 bases, with 7 bases lying between them. CDR3 sequence (DNA): TGTGCCAGCAGCGTAGAAAGGGGTACGCAGTATTTT. This translates into CASSVERGTQYF.

The gene calls are TRBV7-9 and TRBJ1-2; a possible D gene is TRBD1 (5 bases). The CDR3 sequence is 12 residues long. Trimming stripped 5 bases from V and 8 bases from J, with 12 bases between. The V gene's germline CDR1 is SEHNR and CDR2 FQNEAQ (reference sequence). The CDR3 coding sequence is TGTGCCAGCAGCAGGGACGAGAGGGGCTACACCTTC. It is translated as CASSRDERGYTF.

This chain links TRBV6-5 with TRBJ2-7; 10 bases are shared with TRBD1. This CDR3 spans 13 amino acids. Germline V gives CDR1 MNHEY, CDR2 SVGAGI. V lost 8 bases and J lost 7; bases outside the gene matches: 8. This CDR3 reads CASAGTGALEQYF. CDR3 DNA sequence: TGTGCCAGCGCCGGGACAGGGGCCTTGGAGCAGTACTTC.

This clone has a count of ten or more. The rearrangement uses TRBV28 and TRBJ2-1, with D maybe TRBD1 (5 bases). Per germline, CDR1 MDHEN and CDR2 SYDVKM. V lost 6 bases to trimming and J lost 4 bases, with 16 bases between them. The CDR3 extends over 15 amino acids. CDR3 coding DNA: TGTGCCAGCAGCACTCCCAGGGTGTTGTACAATGAGCAGTTCTTC. Translation: CASSTPRVLYNEQFF.

The chain joins TRBV6-6 to TRBJ1-2, with D perhaps matching TRBD1 (6 bases). Looked up from germline, CDR1 is MNHNY and CDR2 is SVGAGI (reference sequence). The CDR3 has 11 residues. V was trimmed by 10 bases and J by 5 bases, leaving 11 bases between them. The CDR3 bases are TGTGCCACCCCCGGACAGTATGGCTACACCTTC. Amino acids: CATPGQYGYTF.

V gene TRBV5-1 combines with J gene TRBJ2-5; tentative D call: TRBD1 (5 bases). CDR1 is SGHRS, CDR2 YFSETQ, per germline. V lost 7 bases and J lost 3, with 10 bases in between. The CDR3 contains 12 residues. CDR3 region: CASLGVEETQYF. The DNA of the CDR3 is TGCGCCAGCCTAGGGGTGGAAGAGACCCAGTACTTC.

This clone was seen only once. J is TRBJ2-3 and V is TRBV4-3; 10 nucleotides match TRBD2. J was trimmed by 6 bases and V by 0 bases; bases with no gene match: 6. The CDR3 totals 16 residues. Germline V gene sequence: CDR1 LGHNA, CDR2 YSLEER. This chain's CDR3 is CASSQDSAGGADTQYF. The DNA for the CDR3 is TGCGCCAGCAGCCAAGATTCAGCGGGAGGGGCGGATACGCAGTATTTT.

The chain joins TRBV6-5 to TRBJ1-5; TRBD1 agrees at 9 bases. The germline V gene encodes CDR1 MNHEY and CDR2 SVGAGI. This CDR3 has 13 residues. With V trimmed by 7 bases and J by 5 bases, 3 bases remained unmatched. The chain's CDR3 is CASTRTGDQPQHF. The CDR3 DNA follows: TGTGCCAGCACGAGGACAGGGGATCAGCCCCAGCATTTT.

The chain combines TRBV29-1 with TRBJ2-1, with TRBD1 matching over 8 bases. The CDR3 runs to 12 residues. CDR1 and CDR2 from the germline V gene are SQVTM and ANQGSEA. With V trimmed by 7 bases and J by 4 bases, 3 bases remained unmatched. DNA of the CDR3: TGCAGCGCCGGGACAGGTTACAATGAGCAGTTCTTC. Protein: CSAGTGYNEQFF.

This clone appeared a few times. The chain employs TRBV2 and TRBJ1-5; TRBD1 might be the D (5 bases). Per germline, CDR1 SNHLY and CDR2 FYNNEI. With 7 bases removed from V and 7 bases from J, the gap between germline ends came to 17 bases. The CDR3 runs 14 residues. The CDR3 DNA sequence: TGTGCCAGCAACGCTCTTGGGGCCCGCCAGCCCCAGCATTTT. Translation: CASNALGARQPQHF.

In its sample, this clone was seen a few times. The chain recombines TRBV19 with TRBJ2-1; TRBD2 matches at 13 bases. From germline, CDR1 is LNHDA and CDR2 SQIVND (reference sequence). With 4 bases clipped from V and 10 bases from J, the junction kept 7 bases outside the gene matches. The CDR3 runs to 15 residues. CDR3 loop: CASSTGTSGTREQFF. CDR3 DNA sequence: TGTGCCAGTAGTACAGGGACTAGCGGGACCCGAGAGCAGTTCTTC.

V is TRBV6-2 or TRBV6-3 and J is TRBJ2-1; a possible D gene is TRBD1 (5 bases). Trimming removed 2 bases from V and 16 bases from J, with 15 bases in between. CDR3 length equals 12 residues. Germline V gene data show CDR1 as MNHEY and CDR2 as SVGEGT. The CDR3 is CASSYPRKGQFF. The CDR3 DNA is TGTGCCAGCAGTTACCCACGGAAAGGACAATTCTTC.

The chain employs TRBV7-2 and TRBJ1-5, with D perhaps matching TRBD1 (5 bases). The germline V and J ends were trimmed by 3 bases and 2 bases, with 11 bases remaining between them. Germline loops: CDR1 SGHTA, CDR2 FQGNSA. The CDR3 is made up of 15 amino acids. The CDR3 coding sequence is TGTGCCAGCAGCTTTAAGGGGCAGGGCAATCAGCCCCAGCATTTT. Translation gives CASSFKGQGNQPQHF.

The chain links TRBV5-8 to TRBJ2-2; TRBD1 matches 7 bases. Germline V CDR1 and CDR2: SGHTS, YDEGEE. Trimming took 0 bases from V and 1 from J; bases not matched to a gene: 6. The CDR3 totals 17 residues. CDR3 amino acids: CASSLVTGALNTGELFF. CDR3 in DNA: TGTGCCAGCAGCTTGGTTACAGGGGCTTTGAACACCGGGGAGCTGTTTTTT.

J is TRBJ2-2 and V is TRBV9, with 10 bases that match TRBD1. J was trimmed by 8 bases and V by 0 bases; bases with no gene match: 16. CDR1 and CDR2 from the germline V gene are SGDLS and YYNGEE. The CDR3 has 19 amino acids. The DNA for the CDR3 is TGTGCCAGCAGCGTAGCCCCGACAGGGGGCTTCGAATTTAGGGGGGAGCTGTTTTTT. This encodes CASSVAPTGGFEFRGELFF.

This clone was recorded only once. Other DNA variants within this sample encode the same CDR3. The genes are TRBV19 and TRBJ2-7; no reliable D call. Looked up from germline, CDR1 is LNHDA and CDR2 is SQIVND (reference sequence). This CDR3 has 13 residues. The V and J ends lost 3 bases and 1 base respectively, with 7 bases between them. The CDR3 here is CASSIGGSYEQYF. CDR3 DNA: TGTGCCAGTAGTATCGGCGGATCCTACGAGCAGTACTTC.

This clone has just a few counts. This sequence joins TRBV5-5 and TRBJ2-1, with 12 bases aligning to TRBD1. CDR1 SGHKS and CDR2 YYEKEE come from the germline V gene (reference sequence). With 4 bases clipped from V and 5 bases from J, the junction kept 4 bases outside the gene matches. CDR3 length: 15 amino acids. CDR3 in amino acids: CASSQGQGANNEQFF. The CDR3 DNA is TGTGCCAGCAGCCAGGGACAGGGGGCTAACAATGAGCAGTTCTTC.

The V call is TRBV6-4, the J call TRBJ2-1, with a weak D call TRBD2 (6 bases). V gave up 2 bases and J gave up 7 bases, with 6 bases separating them. Germline V CDR1 and CDR2: MRHNA, SNTAGT. CDR3 length equals 12 residues. CDR3 protein: CASSDGRNEQFF. For the CDR3, the DNA is TGTGCCAGCAGTGACGGGAGGAATGAGCAGTTCTTC.

Turning to this clone: One end of the junction varies from germline; a read error may be responsible. The V call is TRBV7-7, the J call TRBJ2-5, with 13 bases lining up with TRBD2. Germline CDR1 SSHAT, CDR2 FNYEAQ (reference sequence). This CDR3 spans 15 amino acids. DNA of the CDR3: TGTGCTAGCAGCCGCGGACTAGCGGGAGTAGAGACCCAGTACTTC. It specifies CASSRGLAGVETQYF.

This clone appeared a single time. The chain uses TRBV18 and TRBJ2-3; TRBD2 aligns across 14 bases. The CDR3 loop spans 16 amino acids. Germline CDR1 reads KGHSH; CDR2 reads LQKENI. V lost 5 bases to trimming and J lost 6 bases; unmatched junction nucleotides: 7. CDR3 protein: CASSSGLAGGLDTQYF. DNA for the CDR3: TGTGCCAGCTCATCCGGACTAGCGGGAGGTTTGGATACGCAGTATTTT.

V is TRBV5-5 and J is TRBJ1-2, with unresolved D. V shed 0 bases and J shed 12 bases, with 21 bases lying between them. From germline, CDR1 is SGHKS and CDR2 YYEKEE (reference sequence). The CDR3 loop spans 15 amino acids. This CDR3 reads CASSLVRPPLERDTF. Written as DNA, the CDR3 is TGTGCCAGCAGCTTGGTACGGCCCCCCCTAGAGCGGGACACCTTC.